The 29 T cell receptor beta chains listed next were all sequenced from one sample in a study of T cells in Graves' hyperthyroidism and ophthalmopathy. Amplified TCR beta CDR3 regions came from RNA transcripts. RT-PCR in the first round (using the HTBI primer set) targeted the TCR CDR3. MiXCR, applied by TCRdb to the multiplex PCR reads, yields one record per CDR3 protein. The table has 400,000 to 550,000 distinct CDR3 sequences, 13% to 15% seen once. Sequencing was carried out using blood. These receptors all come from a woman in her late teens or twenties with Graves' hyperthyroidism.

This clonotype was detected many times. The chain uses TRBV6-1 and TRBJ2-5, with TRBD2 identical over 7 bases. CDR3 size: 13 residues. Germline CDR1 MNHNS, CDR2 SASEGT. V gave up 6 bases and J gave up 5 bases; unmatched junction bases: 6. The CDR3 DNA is TGTGCCAGCAGCTACCGTAGCGGGGAGACCCAGTACTTC. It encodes CASSYRSGETQYF.

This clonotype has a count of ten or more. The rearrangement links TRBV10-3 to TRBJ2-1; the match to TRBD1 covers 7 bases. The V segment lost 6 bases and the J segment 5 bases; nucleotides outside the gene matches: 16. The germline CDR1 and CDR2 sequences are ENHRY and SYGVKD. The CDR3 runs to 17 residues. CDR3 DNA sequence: TGTGCCATCAGCTCTCGCGCAGGGGGTGGTTCAGACAATGAGCAGTTCTTC. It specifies CAISSRAGGGSDNEQFF.

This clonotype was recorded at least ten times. CDR3 sequence: CASSPGATQYF. Written as DNA, the CDR3 is TGTGCCAGCAGCCCCGGCGCTACGCAGTATTTT. The gene calls are TRBV3-1 and TRBJ2-3; unclear D gene. Germline CDR1 and CDR2: LGHDT and YNNKEL (reference sequence). The CDR3 is made up of 11 amino acids. V was shortened by 4 bases and J by 8 bases, with 7 bases between the two germline ends.

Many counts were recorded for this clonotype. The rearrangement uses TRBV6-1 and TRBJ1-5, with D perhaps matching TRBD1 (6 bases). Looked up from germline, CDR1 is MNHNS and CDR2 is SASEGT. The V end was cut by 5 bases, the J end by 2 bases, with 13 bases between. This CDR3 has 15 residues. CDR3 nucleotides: TGTGCCAGCAGTAGGGGGGGGCGAGGCAATCAGCCCCAGCATTTT. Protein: CASSRGGRGNQPQHF.

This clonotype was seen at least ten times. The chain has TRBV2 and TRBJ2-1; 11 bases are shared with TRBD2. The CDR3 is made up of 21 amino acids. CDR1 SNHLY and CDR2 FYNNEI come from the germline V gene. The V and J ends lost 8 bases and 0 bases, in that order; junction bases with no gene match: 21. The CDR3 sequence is CASLAGVRASGRQSSYNEQFF. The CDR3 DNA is TGTGCCAGCTTGGCGGGGGTGAGGGCTAGCGGGAGGCAGAGCTCCTACAATGAGCAGTTCTTC.

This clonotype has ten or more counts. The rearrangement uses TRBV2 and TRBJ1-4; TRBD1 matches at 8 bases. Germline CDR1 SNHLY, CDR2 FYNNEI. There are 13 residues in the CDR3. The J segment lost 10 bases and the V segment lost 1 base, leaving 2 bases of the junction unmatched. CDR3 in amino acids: CASSEGQGRKLFF. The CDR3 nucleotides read TGTGCCAGCAGTGAAGGACAGGGGAGAAAACTGTTTTTT.

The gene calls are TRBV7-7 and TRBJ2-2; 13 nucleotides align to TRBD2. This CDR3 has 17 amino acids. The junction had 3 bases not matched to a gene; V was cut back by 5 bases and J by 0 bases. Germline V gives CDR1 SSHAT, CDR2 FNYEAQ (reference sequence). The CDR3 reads CASSPGTSGTNTGELFF. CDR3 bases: TGTGCCAGCAGCCCGGGGACTAGCGGGACGAACACCGGGGAGCTGTTTTTT.

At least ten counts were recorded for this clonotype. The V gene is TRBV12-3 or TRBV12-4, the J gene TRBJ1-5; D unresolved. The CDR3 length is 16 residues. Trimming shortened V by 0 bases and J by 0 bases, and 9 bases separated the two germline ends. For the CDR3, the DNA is TGTGCCAGCAGTTTAGCTCGAGGTACTAGCAATCAGCCCCAGCATTTT. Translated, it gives CASSLARGTSNQPQHF.

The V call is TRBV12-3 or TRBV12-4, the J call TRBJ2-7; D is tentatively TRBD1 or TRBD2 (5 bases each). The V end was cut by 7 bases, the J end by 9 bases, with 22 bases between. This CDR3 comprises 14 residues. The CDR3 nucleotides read TGTGCCAGCACTATCGGGAATAGGGGCGTCGGGCAGTACTTC. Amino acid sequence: CASTIGNRGVGQYF.

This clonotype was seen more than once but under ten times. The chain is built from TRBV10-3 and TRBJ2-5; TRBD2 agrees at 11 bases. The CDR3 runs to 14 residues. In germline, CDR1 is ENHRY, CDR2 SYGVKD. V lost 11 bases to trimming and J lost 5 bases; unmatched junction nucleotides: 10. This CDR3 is CASTSGKAGETQYF. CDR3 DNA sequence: TGTGCCTCGACTAGCGGGAAGGCCGGGGAGACCCAGTACTTC.

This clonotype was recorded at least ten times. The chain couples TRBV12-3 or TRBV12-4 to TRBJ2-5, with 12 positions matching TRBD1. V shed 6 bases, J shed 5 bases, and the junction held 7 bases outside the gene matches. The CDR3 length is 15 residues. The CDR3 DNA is TGTGCCAGCAGCCGTCCGGGACAGGGGGCGGAGACCCAGTACTTC. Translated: CASSRPGQGAETQYF.

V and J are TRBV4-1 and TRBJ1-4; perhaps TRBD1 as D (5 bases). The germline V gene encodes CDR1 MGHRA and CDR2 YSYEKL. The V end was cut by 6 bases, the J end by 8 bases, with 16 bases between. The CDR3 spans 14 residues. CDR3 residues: CASRPEGTGEKLFF. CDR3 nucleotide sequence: TGCGCCAGCAGACCGGAGGGGACGGGAGAAAAACTGTTTTTT.

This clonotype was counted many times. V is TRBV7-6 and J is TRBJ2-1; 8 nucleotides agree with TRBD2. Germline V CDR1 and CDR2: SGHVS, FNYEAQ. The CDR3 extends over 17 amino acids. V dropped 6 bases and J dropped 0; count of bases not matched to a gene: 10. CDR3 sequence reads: CASSLLLAGLSYNEQFF. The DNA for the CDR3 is TGTGCCAGCAGTCTTTTATTAGCGGGACTCTCCTACAATGAGCAGTTCTTC.

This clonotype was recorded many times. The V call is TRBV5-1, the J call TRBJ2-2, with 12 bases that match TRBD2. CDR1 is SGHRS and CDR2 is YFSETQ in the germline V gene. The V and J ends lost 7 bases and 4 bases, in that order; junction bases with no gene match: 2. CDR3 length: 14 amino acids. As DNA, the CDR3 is TGCGCCAGCGGACTAGCGGGATCCACCGGGGAGCTGTTTTTT. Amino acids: CASGLAGSTGELFF. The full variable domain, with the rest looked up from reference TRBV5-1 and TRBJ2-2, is KAGVTQTPRYLIKTRGQQVTLSCSPISGHRSVSWYQQTPGQGLQFLFEYFSETQRNKGNFPGRFSGRQFSNSRSEMNVSTLELGDSALYLCASGLAGSTGELFFGEGSRLTVL.

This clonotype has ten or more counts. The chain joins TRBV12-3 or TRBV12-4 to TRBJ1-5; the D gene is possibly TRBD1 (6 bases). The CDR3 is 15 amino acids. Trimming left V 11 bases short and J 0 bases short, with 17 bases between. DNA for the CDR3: TGTGCCGCGGCATTGGGGGGCTATAGCAATCAGCCCCAGCATTTT. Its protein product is CAAALGGYSNQPQHF.

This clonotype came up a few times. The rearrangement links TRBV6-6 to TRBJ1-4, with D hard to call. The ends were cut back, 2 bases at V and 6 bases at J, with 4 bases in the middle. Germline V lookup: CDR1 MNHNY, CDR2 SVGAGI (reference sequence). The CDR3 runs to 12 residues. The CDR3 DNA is TGTGCCAGCAGTTACGGGGATGAAAAACTGTTTTTT. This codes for CASSYGDEKLFF.

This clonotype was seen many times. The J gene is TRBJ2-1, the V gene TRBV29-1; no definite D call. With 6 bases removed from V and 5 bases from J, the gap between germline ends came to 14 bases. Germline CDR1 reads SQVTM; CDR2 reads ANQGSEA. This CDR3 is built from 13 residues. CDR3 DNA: TGCAGCGTCGCACGGCACACCGACAATGAGCAGTTCTTC. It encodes CSVARHTDNEQFF.

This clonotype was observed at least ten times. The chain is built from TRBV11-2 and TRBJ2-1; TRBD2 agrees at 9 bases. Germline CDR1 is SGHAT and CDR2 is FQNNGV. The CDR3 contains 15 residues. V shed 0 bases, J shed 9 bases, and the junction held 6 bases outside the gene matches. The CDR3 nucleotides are TGTGCCAGCAGCTTAGACATGGCGGGAGGGCCTGAGCAGTTCTTC. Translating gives CASSLDMAGGPEQFF.

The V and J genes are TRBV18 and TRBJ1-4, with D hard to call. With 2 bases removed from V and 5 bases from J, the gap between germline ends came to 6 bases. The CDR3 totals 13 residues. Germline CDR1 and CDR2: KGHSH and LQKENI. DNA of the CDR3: TGTGCCAGCTCACCATCGAGGAATGAAAAACTGTTTTTT. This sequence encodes CASSPSRNEKLFF.

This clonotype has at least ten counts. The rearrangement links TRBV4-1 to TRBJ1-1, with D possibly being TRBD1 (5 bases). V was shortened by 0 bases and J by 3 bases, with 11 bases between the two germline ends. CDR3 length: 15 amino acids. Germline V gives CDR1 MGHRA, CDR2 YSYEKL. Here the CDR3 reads CASSQDRGTYTEAFF. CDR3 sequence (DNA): TGCGCCAGCAGCCAAGATAGAGGGACGTACACTGAAGCTTTCTTT.

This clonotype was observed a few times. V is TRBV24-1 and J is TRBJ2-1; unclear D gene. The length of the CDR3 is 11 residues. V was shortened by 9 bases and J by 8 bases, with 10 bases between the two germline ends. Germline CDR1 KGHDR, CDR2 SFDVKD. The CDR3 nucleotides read TGTGCCACCGGCTTTCAGGATGAGCAGTTCTTC. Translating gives CATGFQDEQFF.

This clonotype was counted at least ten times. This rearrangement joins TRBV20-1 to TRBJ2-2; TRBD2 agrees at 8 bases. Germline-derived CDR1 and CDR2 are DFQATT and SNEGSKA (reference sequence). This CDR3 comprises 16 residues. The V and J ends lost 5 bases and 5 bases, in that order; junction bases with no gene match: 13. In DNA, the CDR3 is TGCAGTGCTCCAGAAAAAAGCGGGAGCGGAACCGGGGAGCTGTTTTTT. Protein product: CSAPEKSGSGTGELFF.

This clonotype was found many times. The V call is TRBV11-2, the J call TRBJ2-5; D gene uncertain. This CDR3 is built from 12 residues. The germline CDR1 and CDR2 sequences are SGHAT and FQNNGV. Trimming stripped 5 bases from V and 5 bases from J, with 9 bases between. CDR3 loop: CASSPQPETQYF. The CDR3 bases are TGTGCCAGCAGCCCCCAGCCGGAGACCCAGTACTTC.

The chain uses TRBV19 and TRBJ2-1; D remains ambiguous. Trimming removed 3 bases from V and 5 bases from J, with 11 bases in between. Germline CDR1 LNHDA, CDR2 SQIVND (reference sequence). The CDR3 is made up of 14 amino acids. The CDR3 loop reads CASSILRRDNEQFF. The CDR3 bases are TGTGCCAGTAGTATTTTGCGGAGAGACAATGAGCAGTTCTTC.

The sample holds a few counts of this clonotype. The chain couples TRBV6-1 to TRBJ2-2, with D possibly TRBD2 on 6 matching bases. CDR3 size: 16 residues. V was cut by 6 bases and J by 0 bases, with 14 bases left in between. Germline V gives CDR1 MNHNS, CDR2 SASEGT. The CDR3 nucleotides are TGTGCCAGCAGCCGGGGGTCCCCCCCGAACACCGGGGAGCTGTTTTTT. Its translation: CASSRGSPPNTGELFF.

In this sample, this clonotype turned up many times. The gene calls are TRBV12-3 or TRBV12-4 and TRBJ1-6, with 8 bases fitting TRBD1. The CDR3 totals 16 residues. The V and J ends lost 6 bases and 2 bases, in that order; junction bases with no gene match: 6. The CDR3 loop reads CASSSVQGAYNSPLHF. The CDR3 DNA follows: TGTGCCAGCAGCTCAGTACAGGGGGCCTATAATTCACCCCTCCACTTT.

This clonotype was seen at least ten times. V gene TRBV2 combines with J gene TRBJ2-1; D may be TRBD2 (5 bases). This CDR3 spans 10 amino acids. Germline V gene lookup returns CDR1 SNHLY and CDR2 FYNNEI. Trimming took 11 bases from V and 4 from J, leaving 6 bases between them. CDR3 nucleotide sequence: TGTGCCCAGCGGTACAATGAGCAGTTCTTC. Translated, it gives CAQRYNEQFF. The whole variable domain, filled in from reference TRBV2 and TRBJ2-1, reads EPEVTQTPSHQVTQMGQEVILRCVPISNHLYFYWYRQILGQKVEFLVSFYNNEISEKSEIFDDQFSVERPDGSNFTLKIRSTKLEDSAMYFCAQRYNEQFFGPGTRLTVL.

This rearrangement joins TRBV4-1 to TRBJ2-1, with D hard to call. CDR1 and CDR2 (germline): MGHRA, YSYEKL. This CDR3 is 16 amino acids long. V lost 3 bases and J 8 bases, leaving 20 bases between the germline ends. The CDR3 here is CASSQGFWETPDEQFF. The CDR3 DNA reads TGCGCCAGCAGCCAGGGGTTTTGGGAAACTCCCGATGAGCAGTTCTTC.

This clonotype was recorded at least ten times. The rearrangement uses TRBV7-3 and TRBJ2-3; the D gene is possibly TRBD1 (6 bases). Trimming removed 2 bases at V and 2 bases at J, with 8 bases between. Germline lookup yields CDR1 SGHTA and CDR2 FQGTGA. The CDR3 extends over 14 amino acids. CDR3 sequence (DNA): TGTGCCAGCAGCTTAGAGGGGGTCACAGATACGCAGTATTTT. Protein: CASSLEGVTDTQYF.